This T cell receptor (beta chain) was identified in a study of T cells expressing NK-cell markers (dated by TCRdb to 2020 to 2022). General notes on the study: TCR beta-chain repertoires were profiled in sorted CD3+CD56+NKG2C+, CD3+CD56+NKG2C- and CD3+CD56-NKG2C+ T-cell subsets from roughly eight donors. Of the eight sequenced donors, seven were found to be HCMV-seropositive and one was found to be HCMV-seronegative. Randomly selected healthy volunteers, three men and five women, were used as the eight sequenced donors. Illumina HiSeq 2000/2500, MiSeq or NextSeq was used to sequence libraries as 2 x 150 bp reads.

Beyond this particular receptor, the publication reports: In over 5 donors, the dominant CD3+CD56+NKG2C+ clonotypes were among the top 10 CD8+ clonotypes and accounted for about 1.0-7.5% of CD8+ T cells. It remained unclear whether the expanded NKG2C-expressing T cell clones were specific for HCMV antigens. Those dominant clonotypes were again the most abundant among CD3+CD56-NKG2C+ cells in several donors, at roughly 25-60.1%.

These reads were obtained on an Illumina HiSeq 2000. TCR beta cDNA libraries were made by 5'RACE template switching that added a universal primer site and unique molecular identifiers. Priming for cDNA synthesis came from the TCR beta constant segment, and two successive PCR amplification steps followed. The study's processing was this. Reads were demultiplexed and grouped by UMI with MIGEC, and clonotypes were assembled and quantified with MiTCR. Only TCR cDNA sequences supported by at least two reads were kept to exclude erroneous sequences. The tcR package was used for downstream repertoire analysis, with clonotypes matched between fractions based on CDR3 nucleotide sequence plus V segment. Antigen specificity was annotated against VDJdb with VDJmatch, allowing one amino acid substitution in CDR3. TCRdb reprocessed the reads and lists each CDR3 protein sequence as a single entry, with no DNA. The V and J calls come from TCRdb's annotation, not from the publication. The sample's clone listing holds about 2,200 distinct CDR3 sequences. Clones ranked in the top ten supply 70% to 80% of the sample.

Details on this clonotype: Its antigen is unknown.

HCMV serostatus was determined by detecting HCMV-specific IgG in serum with a commercial ELISA kit. Ficoll density gradient centrifugation was used to isolate peripheral blood mononuclear cells from blood. CDR1 and CDR2 are drawn from the germline V gene: SGHRS, YFSETQ. The CDR3 sequence holds 12 residues, the cysteine and phenylalanine included. Only the protein sequence is given. This chain joins TRBV5-1 to TRBJ1-4. Sequenced material: blood T cells: a sorted CD56 or NKG2C T cell subset, CD4+ or CD8+ T cells, or bulk PBMC T cells (not recorded which). This TCR was recovered from a woman in her late teens or twenties in good health. Donor details come from another sample of the same person, matched by shared clones. The CDR3 reads as follows: CASSFDLEKLFF.